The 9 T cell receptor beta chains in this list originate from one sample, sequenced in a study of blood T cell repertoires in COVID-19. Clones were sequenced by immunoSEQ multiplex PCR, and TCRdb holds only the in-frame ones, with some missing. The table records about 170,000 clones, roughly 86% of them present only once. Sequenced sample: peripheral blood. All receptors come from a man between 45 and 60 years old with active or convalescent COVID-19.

The CDR3 bases are TGCGCCAGCAGCTTGACAGGCCGCCTCCAAGAGACCCAGTACTTC. Translated, it gives CASSLTGRLQETQYF. The V call is TRBV5-1, the J call TRBJ2-5; maybe TRBD1 (5 bases). The CDR3 is 15 amino acids. Trimming took off 1 base at V and 1 base at J, with 11 bases between the two ends. CDR1 is SGHRS, CDR2 YFSETQ, per germline.

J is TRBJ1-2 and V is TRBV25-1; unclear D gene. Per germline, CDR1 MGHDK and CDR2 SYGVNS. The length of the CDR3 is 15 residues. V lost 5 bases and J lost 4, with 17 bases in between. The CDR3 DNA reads TGTGCCAGCAGTACCCGGGAGGGAAGCGTCTATGGCTACACCTTC. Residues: CASSTREGSVYGYTF.

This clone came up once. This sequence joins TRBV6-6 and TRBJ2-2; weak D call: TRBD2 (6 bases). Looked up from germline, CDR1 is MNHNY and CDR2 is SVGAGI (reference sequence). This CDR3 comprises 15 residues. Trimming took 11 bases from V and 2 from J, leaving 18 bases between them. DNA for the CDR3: TGTGCCGGGCGCAATAGCGGAGTTAACACCGGGGAGCTGTTTTTT. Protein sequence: CAGRNSGVNTGELFF.

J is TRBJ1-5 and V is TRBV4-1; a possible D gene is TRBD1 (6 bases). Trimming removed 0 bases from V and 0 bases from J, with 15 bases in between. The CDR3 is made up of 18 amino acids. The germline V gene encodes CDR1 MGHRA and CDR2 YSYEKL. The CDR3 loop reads CASSQDPRTVYSNQPQHF. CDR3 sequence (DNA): TGCGCCAGCAGCCAAGACCCCCGGACAGTTTATAGCAATCAGCCCCAGCATTTT.

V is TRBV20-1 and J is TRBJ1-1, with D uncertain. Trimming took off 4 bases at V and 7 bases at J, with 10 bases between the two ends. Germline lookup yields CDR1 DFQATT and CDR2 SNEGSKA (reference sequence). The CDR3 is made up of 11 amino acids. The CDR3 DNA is TGCAGTGCTACTTCCGGGTTTGAAGCTTTCTTT. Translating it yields CSATSGFEAFF.

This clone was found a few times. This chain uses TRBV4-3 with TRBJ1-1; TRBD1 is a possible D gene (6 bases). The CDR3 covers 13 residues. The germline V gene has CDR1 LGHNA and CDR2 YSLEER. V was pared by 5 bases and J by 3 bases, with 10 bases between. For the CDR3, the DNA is TGCGCCAGCAGCAGGGGGGGTGACACTGAAGCTTTCTTT. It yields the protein CASSRGGDTEAFF.

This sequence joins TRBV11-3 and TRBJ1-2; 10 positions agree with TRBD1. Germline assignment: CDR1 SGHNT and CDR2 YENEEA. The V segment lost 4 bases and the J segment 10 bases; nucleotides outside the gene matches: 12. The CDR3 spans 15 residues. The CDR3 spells CASSSSGDRGGNYTF. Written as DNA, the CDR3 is TGTGCCAGCAGCTCAAGCGGGGACAGGGGTGGAAACTACACCTTC.

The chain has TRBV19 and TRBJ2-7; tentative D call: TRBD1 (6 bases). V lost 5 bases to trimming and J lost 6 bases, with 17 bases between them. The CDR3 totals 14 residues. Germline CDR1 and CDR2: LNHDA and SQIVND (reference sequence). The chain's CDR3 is CASSSQGTLVEQYF. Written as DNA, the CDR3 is TGTGCCAGTAGTTCACAGGGAACCCTTGTCGAGCAGTACTTC.

CDR3 residues: CASSFFSRLAGGPNEQFF. Written as DNA, the CDR3 is TGCGCCAGCAGCTTTTTTTCCCGACTAGCGGGAGGCCCCAATGAGCAGTTCTTC. The V and J genes are TRBV5-1 and TRBJ2-1, with TRBD2 matching 13 bases. Germline lookup yields CDR1 SGHRS and CDR2 YFSETQ. The CDR3 length is 18 residues. After removal of 2 bases from V and 6 bases from J, the junction contained 11 bases not matched to a gene.